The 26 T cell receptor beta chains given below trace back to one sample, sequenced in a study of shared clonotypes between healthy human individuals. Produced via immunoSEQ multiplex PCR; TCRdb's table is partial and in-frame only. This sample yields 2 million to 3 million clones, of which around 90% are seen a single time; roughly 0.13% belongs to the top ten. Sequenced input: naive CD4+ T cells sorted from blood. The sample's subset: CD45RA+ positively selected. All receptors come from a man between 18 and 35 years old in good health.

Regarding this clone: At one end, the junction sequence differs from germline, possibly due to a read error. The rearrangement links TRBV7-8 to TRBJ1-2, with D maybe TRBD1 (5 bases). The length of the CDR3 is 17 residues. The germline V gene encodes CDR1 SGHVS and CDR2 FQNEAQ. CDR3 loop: CASSLGDTGPSNYGYTF. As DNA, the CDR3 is TGCGCCAGCAGCTTAGGAGACACAGGACCCAGTAACTATGGCTACACCTTC.

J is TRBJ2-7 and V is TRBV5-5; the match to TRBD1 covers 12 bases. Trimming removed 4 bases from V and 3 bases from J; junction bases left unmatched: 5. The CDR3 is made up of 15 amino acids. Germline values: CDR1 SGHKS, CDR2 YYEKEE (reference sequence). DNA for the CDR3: TGTGCCAGCAGCCCCGGGACAGGGGGCTTCTACGAGCAGTACTTC. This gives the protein CASSPGTGGFYEQYF.

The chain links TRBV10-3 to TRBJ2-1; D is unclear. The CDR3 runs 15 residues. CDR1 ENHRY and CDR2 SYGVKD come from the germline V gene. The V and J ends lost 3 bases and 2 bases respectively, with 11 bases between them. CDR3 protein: CAISDSARTYNEQFF. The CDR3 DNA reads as TGTGCCATCAGTGATAGTGCCCGAACCTACAATGAGCAGTTCTTC.

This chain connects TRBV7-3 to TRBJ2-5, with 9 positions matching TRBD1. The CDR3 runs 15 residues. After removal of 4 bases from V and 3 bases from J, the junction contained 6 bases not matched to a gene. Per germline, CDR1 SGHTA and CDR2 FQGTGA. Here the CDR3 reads CASSWGDRDEETQYF. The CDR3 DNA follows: TGTGCCAGCAGCTGGGGGGACAGGGACGAAGAGACCCAGTACTTC.

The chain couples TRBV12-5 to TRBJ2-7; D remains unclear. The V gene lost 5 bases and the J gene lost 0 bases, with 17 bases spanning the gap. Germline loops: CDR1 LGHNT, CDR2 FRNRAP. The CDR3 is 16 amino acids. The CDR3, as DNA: TGTGCTAGTGGTAGGAGCATCGGGTCCTACTCCTACGAGCAGTACTTC. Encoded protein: CASGRSIGSYSYEQYF.

This CDR3 reads CASSLRQTRPGELFF. The CDR3 DNA sequence: TGTGCCAGCAGTTTAAGGCAAACGCGTCCCGGGGAGCTGTTTTTT. The rearrangement links TRBV27 to TRBJ2-2; D is ambiguous. The ends were cut back, 2 bases at V and 6 bases at J, with 13 bases in the middle. The CDR3 is 15 residues long. The germline V gene encodes CDR1 MNHEY and CDR2 SMNVEV (reference sequence).

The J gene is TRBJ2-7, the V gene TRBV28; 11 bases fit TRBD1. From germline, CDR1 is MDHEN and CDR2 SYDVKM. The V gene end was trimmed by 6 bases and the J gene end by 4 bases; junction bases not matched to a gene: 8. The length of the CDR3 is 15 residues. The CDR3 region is CASRHGTGGGYEQYF. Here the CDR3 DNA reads TGTGCCAGCAGACACGGGACAGGGGGTGGATACGAGCAGTACTTC. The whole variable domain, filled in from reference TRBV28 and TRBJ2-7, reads DVKVTQSSRYLVKRTGEKVFLECVQDMDHENMFWYRQDPGLGLRLIYFSYDVKMKEKGDIPEGYSVSREKKERFSLILESASTNQTSMYLCASRHGTGGGYEQYFGPGTRLTVT.

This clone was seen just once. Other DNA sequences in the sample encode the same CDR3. The CDR3 DNA follows: TGCAGCGTGAGTTCGGGGAACACTGAAGCTTTCTTT. This codes for CSVSSGNTEAFF. The V call is TRBV29-1, the J call TRBJ1-1; D is undetermined. CDR1 is SQVTM, CDR2 ANQGSEA, per germline. Trimming shortened V by 6 bases and J by 1 base, and 9 bases separated the two germline ends. This CDR3 spans 12 amino acids. The full variable domain, its missing parts supplied by reference TRBV29-1 and TRBJ1-1, is SAVISQKPSRDICQRGTSLTIQCQVDSQVTMMFWYRQQPGQSLTLIATANQGSEATYESGFVIDKFPISRPNLTFSTLTVSNMSPEDSSIYLCSVSSGNTEAFFGQGTRLTVV.

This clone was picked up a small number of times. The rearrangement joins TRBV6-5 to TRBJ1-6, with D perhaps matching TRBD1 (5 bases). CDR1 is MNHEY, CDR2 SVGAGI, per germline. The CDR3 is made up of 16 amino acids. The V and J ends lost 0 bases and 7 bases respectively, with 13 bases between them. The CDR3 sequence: CASSYSTRQGNSPLHF. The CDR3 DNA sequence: TGTGCCAGCAGTTACTCGACAAGGCAGGGCAATTCACCCCTCCACTTT.

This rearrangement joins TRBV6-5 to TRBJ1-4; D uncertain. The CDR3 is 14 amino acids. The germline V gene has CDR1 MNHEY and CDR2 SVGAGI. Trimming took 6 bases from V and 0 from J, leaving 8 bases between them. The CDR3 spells CASSQVATNEKLFF. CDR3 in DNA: TGTGCCAGCAGCCAAGTTGCAACTAATGAAAAACTGTTTTTT.

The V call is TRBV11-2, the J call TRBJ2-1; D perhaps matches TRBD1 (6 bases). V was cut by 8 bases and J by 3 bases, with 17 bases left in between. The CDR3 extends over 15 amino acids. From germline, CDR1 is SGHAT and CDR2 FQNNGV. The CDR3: CASGVGTQVYNEQFF. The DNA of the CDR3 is TGTGCCAGCGGGGTGGGGACACAGGTCTACAATGAGCAGTTCTTC.

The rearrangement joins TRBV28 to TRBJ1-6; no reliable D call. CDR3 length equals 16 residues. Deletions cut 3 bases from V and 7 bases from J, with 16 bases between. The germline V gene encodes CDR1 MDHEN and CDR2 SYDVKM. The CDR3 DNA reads TGTGCCAGCAGTTTCGGTCGCAGCGCGCCCAATTCACCCCTCCACTTT. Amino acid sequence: CASSFGRSAPNSPLHF. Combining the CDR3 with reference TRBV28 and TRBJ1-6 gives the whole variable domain DVKVTQSSRYLVKRTGEKVFLECVQDMDHENMFWYRQDPGLGLRLIYFSYDVKMKEKGDIPEGYSVSREKKERFSLILESASTNQTSMYLCASSFGRSAPNSPLHFGNGTRLTVT.

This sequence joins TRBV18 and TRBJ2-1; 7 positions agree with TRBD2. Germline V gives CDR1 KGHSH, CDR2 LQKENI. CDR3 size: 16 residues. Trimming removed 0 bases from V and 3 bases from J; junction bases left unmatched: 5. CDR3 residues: CASSPPSGGHYNEQFF. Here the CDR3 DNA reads TGTGCCAGCTCACCACCTTCGGGAGGTCACTACAATGAGCAGTTCTTC. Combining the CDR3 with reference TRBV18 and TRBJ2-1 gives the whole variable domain NAGVMQNPRHLVRRRGQEARLRCSPMKGHSHVYWYRQLPEEGLKFMVYLQKENIIDESGMPKERFSAEFPKEGPSILRIQQVVRGDSAAYFCASSPPSGGHYNEQFFGPGTRLTVL.

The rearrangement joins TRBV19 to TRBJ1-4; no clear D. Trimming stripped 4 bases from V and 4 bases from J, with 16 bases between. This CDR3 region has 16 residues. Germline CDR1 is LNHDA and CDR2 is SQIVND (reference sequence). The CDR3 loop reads CASSTGGDFGNEKLFF. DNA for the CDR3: TGTGCCAGTAGTACAGGTGGGGATTTCGGTAATGAAAAACTGTTTTTT.

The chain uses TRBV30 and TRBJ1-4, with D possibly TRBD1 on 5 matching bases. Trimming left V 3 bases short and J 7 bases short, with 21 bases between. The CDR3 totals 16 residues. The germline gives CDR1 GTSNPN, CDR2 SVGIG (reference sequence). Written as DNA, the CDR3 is TGTGCCTGGAGGGGGGGAAAGAACGGAAAAGGTGAAAAACTGTTTTTT. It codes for CAWRGGKNGKGEKLFF.

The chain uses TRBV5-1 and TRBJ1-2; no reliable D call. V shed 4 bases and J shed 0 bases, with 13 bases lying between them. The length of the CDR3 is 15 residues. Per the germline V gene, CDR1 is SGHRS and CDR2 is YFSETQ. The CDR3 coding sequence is TGCGCCAGCAGCGTGGACTCCTTAACTAACTATGGCTACACCTTC. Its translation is CASSVDSLTNYGYTF.

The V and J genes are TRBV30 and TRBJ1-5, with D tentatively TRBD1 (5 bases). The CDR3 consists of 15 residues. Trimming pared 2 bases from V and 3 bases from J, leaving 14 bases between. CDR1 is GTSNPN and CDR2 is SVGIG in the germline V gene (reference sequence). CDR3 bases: TGTGCCTGGAGTCTTACAGGCCAATTCAATCAGCCCCAGCATTTT. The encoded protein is CAWSLTGQFNQPQHF.

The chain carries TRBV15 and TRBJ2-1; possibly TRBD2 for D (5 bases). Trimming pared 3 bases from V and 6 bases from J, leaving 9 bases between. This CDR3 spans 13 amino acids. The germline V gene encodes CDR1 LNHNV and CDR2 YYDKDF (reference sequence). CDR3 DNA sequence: TGTGCCACCAGCAGCCCGGGATTCAATGAGCAGTTCTTC. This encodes CATSSPGFNEQFF.

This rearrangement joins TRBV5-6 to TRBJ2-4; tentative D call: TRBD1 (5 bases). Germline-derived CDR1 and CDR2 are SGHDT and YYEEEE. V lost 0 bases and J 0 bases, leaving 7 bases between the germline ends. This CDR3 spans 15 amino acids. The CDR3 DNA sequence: TGTGCCAGCAGCTTGGGACAGATAGCCAAAAACATTCAGTACTTC. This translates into CASSLGQIAKNIQYF.

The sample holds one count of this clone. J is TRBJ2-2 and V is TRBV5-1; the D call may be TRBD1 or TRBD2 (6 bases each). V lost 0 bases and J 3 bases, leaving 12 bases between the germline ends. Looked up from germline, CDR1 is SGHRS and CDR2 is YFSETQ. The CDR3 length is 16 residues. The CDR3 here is CASSLVYRGDTGELFF. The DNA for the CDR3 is TGCGCCAGCAGCTTGGTATATAGGGGGGACACCGGGGAGCTGTTTTTT.

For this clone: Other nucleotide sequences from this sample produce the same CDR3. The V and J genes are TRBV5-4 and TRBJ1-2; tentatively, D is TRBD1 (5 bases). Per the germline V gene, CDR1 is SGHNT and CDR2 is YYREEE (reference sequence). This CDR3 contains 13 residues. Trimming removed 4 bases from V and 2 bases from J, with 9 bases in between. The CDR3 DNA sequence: TGTGCCAGCAGCCGAACAGGAAACTATGGCTACACCTTC. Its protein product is CASSRTGNYGYTF.

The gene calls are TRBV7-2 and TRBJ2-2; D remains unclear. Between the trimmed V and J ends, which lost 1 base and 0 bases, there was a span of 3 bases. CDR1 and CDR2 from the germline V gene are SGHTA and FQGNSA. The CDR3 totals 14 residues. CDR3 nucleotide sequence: TGTGCCAGCAGCTTAGTAGCGAACACCGGGGAGCTGTTTTTT. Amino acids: CASSLVANTGELFF. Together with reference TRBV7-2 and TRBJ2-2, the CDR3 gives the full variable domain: GAGVSQSPSNKVTEKGKDVELRCDPISGHTALYWYRQSLGQGLEFLIYFQGNSAPDKSGLPSDRFSAERTGGSVSTLTIQRTQQEDSAVYLCASSLVANTGELFFGEGSRLTVL.

In DNA form, the CDR3 reads TGCGCCAGCAGCTTGGGTGGGACTAGCGGGATAGGAGAGCAGTTCTTC. Protein sequence: CASSLGGTSGIGEQFF. The gene calls are TRBV5-1 and TRBJ2-1, with TRBD2 identical over 13 bases. Trimming took 0 bases from V and 10 from J; bases not matched to a gene: 7. The CDR3 is 16 residues long. Germline assignment: CDR1 SGHRS and CDR2 YFSETQ.

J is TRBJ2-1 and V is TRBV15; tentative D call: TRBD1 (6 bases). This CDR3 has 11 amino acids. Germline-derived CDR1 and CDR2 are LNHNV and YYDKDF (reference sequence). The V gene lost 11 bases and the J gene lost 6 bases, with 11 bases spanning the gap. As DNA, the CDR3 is TGTGCCCAACCAGGGGTCAATGAGCAGTTCTTC. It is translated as CAQPGVNEQFF.

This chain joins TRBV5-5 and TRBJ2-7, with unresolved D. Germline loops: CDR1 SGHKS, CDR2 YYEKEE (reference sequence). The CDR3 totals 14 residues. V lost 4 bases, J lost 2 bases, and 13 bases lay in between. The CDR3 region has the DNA TGTGCCAGCAGCCTTGCGGCAGCAACCTACGAGCAGTACTTC. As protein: CASSLAAATYEQYF.

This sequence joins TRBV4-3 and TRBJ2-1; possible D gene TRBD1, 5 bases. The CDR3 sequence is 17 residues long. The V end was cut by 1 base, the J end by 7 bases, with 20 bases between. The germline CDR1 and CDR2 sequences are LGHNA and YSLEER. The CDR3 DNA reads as TGCGCCAGCAGCCAAGGACCTGAAGGGGTTCGCATGAATGAGCAGTTCTTC. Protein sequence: CASSQGPEGVRMNEQFF.